This TCR beta chain is drawn from a study of CD8 T cells in ankylosing spondylitis. Findings and caveats of the study: Seemingly characteristic of ankylosing spondylitis blood was a TCR beta motif consisting of 7 or 8 highly homologous variants.

Each CDR3 protein is one row after TCRdb ran MiXCR on the 5' RACE reads. The table lists a few hundred thousand distinct CDR3 sequences, roughly 8% of them singletons. This clonotype was seen more than once but under ten times. What it binds is unknown. Germline CDR1 MDHEN, CDR2 SYDVKM. V trimming: 6 bases; J trimming: 5 bases; junction bases outside the gene matches: 9. This CDR3 contains 15 residues. This clonotype originated in a male donor with ankylosing spondylitis. The sequenced material came from blood, either unsorted or a sorted T cell fraction (not recorded which). The J gene is TRBJ2-7, the V gene TRBV28, with 11 bases aligning to TRBD2. The DNA for the CDR3 is TGTGCCAGCAGCATCCTTAGCGGGAGGGCCCACGAGCAGTACTTC. Translation: CASSILSGRAHEQYF.